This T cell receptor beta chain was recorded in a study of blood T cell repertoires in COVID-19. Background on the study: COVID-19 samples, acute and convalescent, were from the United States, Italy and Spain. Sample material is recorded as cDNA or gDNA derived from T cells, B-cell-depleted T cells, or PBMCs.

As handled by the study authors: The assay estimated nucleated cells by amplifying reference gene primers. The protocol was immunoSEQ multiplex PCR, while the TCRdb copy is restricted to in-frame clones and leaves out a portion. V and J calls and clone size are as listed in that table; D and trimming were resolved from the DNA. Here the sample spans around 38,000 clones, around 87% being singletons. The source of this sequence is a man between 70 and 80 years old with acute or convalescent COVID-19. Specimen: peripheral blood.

The CDR3 DNA follows: TGTGCCAGCAGCTTAGCTGGCGGGAGAATTGAGTTTGAGCAGTTCTTC. Protein sequence: CASSLAGGRIEFEQFF. The rearrangement joins TRBV7-2 to TRBJ2-1; 7 nucleotides match TRBD2. J lost 9 bases, V lost 0 bases, and 11 bases had no gene match. The V gene's germline CDR1 is SGHTA and CDR2 FQGNSA. The CDR3 has 16 amino acids. Based on the CDR3 plus reference TRBV7-2 and TRBJ2-1, the full variable domain is GAGVSQSPSNKVTEKGKDVELRCDPISGHTALYWYRQSLGQGLEFLIYFQGNSAPDKSGLPSDRFSAERTGGSVSTLTIQRTQQEDSAVYLCASSLAGGRIEFEQFFGPGTRLTVL.